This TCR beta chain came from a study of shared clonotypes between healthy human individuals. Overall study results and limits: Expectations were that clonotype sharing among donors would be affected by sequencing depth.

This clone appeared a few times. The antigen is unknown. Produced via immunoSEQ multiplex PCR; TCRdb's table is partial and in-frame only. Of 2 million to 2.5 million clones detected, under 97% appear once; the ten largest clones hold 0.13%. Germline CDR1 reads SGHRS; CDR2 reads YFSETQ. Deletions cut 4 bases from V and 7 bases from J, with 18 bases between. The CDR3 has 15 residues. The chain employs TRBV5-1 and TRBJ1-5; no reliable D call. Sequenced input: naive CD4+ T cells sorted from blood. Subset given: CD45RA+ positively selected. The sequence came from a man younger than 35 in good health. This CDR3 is CASSPYPQSQQPQHF. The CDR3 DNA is TGCGCCAGCAGCCCCTACCCACAGAGTCAGCAGCCCCAGCATTTT.